Listed below are T cell receptor beta chains from one sample, sequenced in a study of regulatory T cells in long-lasting Graves disease. Via MiXCR, TCRdb re-called the multiplex PCR reads, giving one row per CDR3 protein. The sample contains 400,000 to 500,000 distinct CDR3 sequences, around 17% of which appear only once. These data also featured in a second study, about T cells in Graves' hyperthyroidism and ophthalmopathy.

This specimen was peripheral blood mononuclear cells (PBMCs), taken at new diagnosis, from a patient treated with antithyroid drugs. The source is a woman in her twenties or thirties with Graves disease. The CDR3 runs from the conserved cysteine through the conserved F or W. The D gene is left open where the match is weak. The size entry is marked missing in some rows and otherwise reads once, few, many or a size class.

V gene: TRBV7-9; CDR3 length: 16; J gene: TRBJ2-2; clone size: many; D gene: NA; CDR3 protein: CASSGRGLGGTGELFF; CDR3 DNA: TGTGCCAGCAGCGGTCGCGGACTAGGGGGCACCGGGGAGCTGTTTTTT
V gene: TRBV2; CDR3 length: 12; J gene: TRBJ1-1; clone size: many; D gene: TRBD1; CDR3 protein: CASISGGGEAFF; CDR3 DNA: TGTGCCAGCATCTCAGGGGGCGGTGAAGCTTTCTTT
V gene: TRBV20-1; CDR3 length: 12; J gene: TRBJ2-1; clone size: NA; D gene: NA; CDR3 protein: CSARGRGDEQFF; CDR3 DNA: TGCAGTGCTAGAGGGAGAGGGGATGAGCAGTTCTTC
V gene: TRBV5-1; CDR3 length: 14; J gene: TRBJ2-1; clone size: many; D gene: TRBD1; CDR3 protein: CASSFQGARDEQFF; CDR3 DNA: TGCGCCAGCAGCTTCCAGGGGGCACGGGATGAGCAGTTCTTC
V gene: TRBV12-3/TRBV12-4; CDR3 length: 11; J gene: TRBJ1-1; clone size: many; D gene: TRBD1; CDR3 protein: CASSPGTEAIF; CDR3 DNA: TGTGCCAGCAGCCCAGGGACAGAGGCTATCTTT
V gene: TRBV6-2/TRBV6-3; CDR3 length: 12; J gene: TRBJ2-2; clone size: NA; D gene: NA; CDR3 protein: CATKAGSGELFF; CDR3 DNA: TGTGCCACTAAAGCCGGGAGCGGGGAGCTGTTTTTT
V gene: TRBV28; CDR3 length: 15; J gene: TRBJ2-3; clone size: NA; D gene: TRBD2; CDR3 protein: CASSRGGGGGDTQYF; CDR3 DNA: TGTGCCAGCAGTCGGGGAGGCGGGGGAGGTGATACGCAGTATTTT
V gene: TRBV5-4; CDR3 length: 15; J gene: TRBJ2-5; clone size: NA; D gene: TRBD2; CDR3 protein: CASSLTSGSRETQYF; CDR3 DNA: TGTGCCAGCAGCTTGACTAGCGGGAGTAGGGAGACCCAGTACTTC
V gene: TRBV11-2; CDR3 length: 16; J gene: TRBJ1-3; clone size: NA; D gene: TRBD1; CDR3 protein: CASSISGTGTGNTIYF; CDR3 DNA: TGTGCCAGCAGCATCTCCGGGACAGGGACTGGAAACACCATATATTTT
V gene: TRBV11-2; CDR3 length: 19; J gene: TRBJ2-3; clone size: many; D gene: TRBD2; CDR3 protein: CASSLDGTSGRAGTDTQYF; CDR3 DNA: TGTGCCAGCAGCTTAGATGGGACTAGCGGGAGGGCCGGCACAGATACGCAGTATTTT
V gene: TRBV5-1; CDR3 length: 18; J gene: TRBJ2-5; clone size: NA; D gene: TRBD2; CDR3 protein: CASSLATSGRARGETQYF; CDR3 DNA: TGTGCCAGCAGCTTGGCGACTAGCGGGAGGGCCCGTGGAGAGACCCAGTACTTC
V gene: TRBV15; CDR3 length: 18; J gene: TRBJ2-7; clone size: few; D gene: TRBD1; CDR3 protein: CATSRHRDRQGIGYEQYF; CDR3 DNA: TGTGCCACCAGCAGACATCGAGATCGACAGGGGATCGGCTACGAGCAGTACTTC
V gene: TRBV12-5; CDR3 length: 14; J gene: TRBJ2-1; clone size: many; D gene: NA; CDR3 protein: CASGLHWRQDEQFF; CDR3 DNA: TGTGCTAGTGGCCTCCACTGGAGGCAGGATGAGCAGTTCTTC
V gene: TRBV5-5; CDR3 length: 18; J gene: TRBJ2-6; clone size: NA; D gene: NA; CDR3 protein: CASSLDHLVSTGANVLTF; CDR3 DNA: TGTGCCAGCAGCTTGGATCATCTGGTCAGTACTGGGGCCAACGTCCTGACTTTC
V gene: TRBV20-1; CDR3 length: 15; J gene: TRBJ2-4; clone size: few; D gene: TRBD2; CDR3 protein: CSASLAGGAKNIQYF; CDR3 DNA: TGCAGTGCTAGTTTGGCGGGAGGTGCCAAAAACATTCAGTACTTC
V gene: TRBV6-1; CDR3 length: 13; J gene: TRBJ2-3; clone size: few; D gene: NA; CDR3 protein: CASTGPSADTQYF; CDR3 DNA: TGTGCCAGCACGGGTCCAAGCGCAGATACGCAGTATTTT
V gene: TRBV9; CDR3 length: 16; J gene: TRBJ2-7; clone size: NA; D gene: NA; CDR3 protein: CASSVGASGFSYEQYF; CDR3 DNA: TGTGCCAGCAGCGTTGGGGCCAGCGGGTTCTCCTACGAGCAGTACTTC
V gene: TRBV10-3; CDR3 length: 16; J gene: TRBJ2-1; clone size: many; D gene: NA; CDR3 protein: CAISGWRKSSYNEQFF; CDR3 DNA: TGTGCCATCAGTGGTTGGCGTAAGAGCTCCTACAATGAGCAGTTCTTC
V gene: TRBV4-2; CDR3 length: 12; J gene: TRBJ1-2; clone size: many; D gene: NA; CDR3 protein: CASSQDNKGYTF; CDR3 DNA: TGTGCCAGCAGCCAAGATAACAAGGGCTACACCTTC
V gene: TRBV19; CDR3 length: 15; J gene: TRBJ2-1; clone size: few; D gene: NA; CDR3 protein: CASSIGGGAGNEQFF; CDR3 DNA: TGTGCCAGTAGTATAGGGGGGGGCGCAGGTAATGAGCAGTTCTTC
V gene: TRBV7-2; CDR3 length: 18; J gene: TRBJ2-1; clone size: many; D gene: NA; CDR3 protein: CASSLNPTRGVKYNEQFF; CDR3 DNA: TGTGCCAGCAGCTTAAACCCCACCAGAGGGGTAAAGTACAATGAGCAGTTCTTC
V gene: TRBV28; CDR3 length: 15; J gene: TRBJ2-3; clone size: many; D gene: TRBD2; CDR3 protein: CASSLGGRGTDTQYF; CDR3 DNA: TGTGCCAGCAGTTTAGGCGGGAGAGGCACAGATACGCAGTATTTT
V gene: TRBV20-1; CDR3 length: 15; J gene: TRBJ2-1; clone size: NA; D gene: NA; CDR3 protein: CSARTAEAAYNEQFF; CDR3 DNA: TGCAGTGCAAGGACCGCGGAGGCCGCCTACAATGAGCAGTTCTTC
V gene: TRBV24-1; CDR3 length: 16; J gene: TRBJ2-3; clone size: many; D gene: TRBD1; CDR3 protein: CATSDWGQGGIDTQYF; CDR3 DNA: TGTGCCACCAGTGACTGGGGACAGGGGGGGATAGATACGCAGTATTTT
V gene: TRBV28; CDR3 length: 16; J gene: TRBJ2-3; clone size: many; D gene: TRBD2; CDR3 protein: CASTQYKRGYTDTQYF; CDR3 DNA: TGTGCCAGCACCCAATACAAGCGGGGCTACACAGATACGCAGTATTTT
V gene: TRBV20-1; CDR3 length: 12; J gene: TRBJ2-7; clone size: many; D gene: TRBD1; CDR3 protein: CSAQGQLIEQYF; CDR3 DNA: TGCAGTGCCCAGGGACAGCTGATCGAGCAGTACTTC
V gene: TRBV29-1; CDR3 length: 15; J gene: TRBJ2-1; clone size: NA; D gene: TRBD2; CDR3 protein: CSAGGTSGNYNEQFF; CDR3 DNA: TGCAGCGCCGGGGGGACTAGCGGGAACTACAATGAGCAGTTCTTC
V gene: TRBV9; CDR3 length: 13; J gene: TRBJ1-1; clone size: few; D gene: NA; CDR3 protein: CASSVEGLTEAFF; CDR3 DNA: TGTGCCAGCAGCGTAGAGGGACTGACTGAAGCTTTCTTT
V gene: TRBV7-9; CDR3 length: 15; J gene: TRBJ2-5; clone size: many; D gene: TRBD2; CDR3 protein: CASSTTTSGGETQYF; CDR3 DNA: TGTGCCAGCAGCACTACGACTAGCGGGGGAGAGACCCAGTACTTC
V gene: TRBV7-2; CDR3 length: 14; J gene: TRBJ1-2; clone size: many; D gene: NA; CDR3 protein: CASSLSVPDYGYTF; CDR3 DNA: TGTGCCAGCAGCTTAAGTGTCCCCGACTATGGCTACACCTTC
V gene: TRBV10-3; CDR3 length: 13; J gene: TRBJ2-1; clone size: NA; D gene: TRBD2; CDR3 protein: CASSGEPYNEQFF; CDR3 DNA: TGTGCCTCTAGCGGGGAGCCCTACAATGAGCAGTTCTTC
V gene: TRBV12-3/TRBV12-4; CDR3 length: 14; J gene: TRBJ1-2; clone size: many; D gene: TRBD1; CDR3 protein: CASSLGQGGNGYTF; CDR3 DNA: TGTGCCAGCAGTTTGGGACAGGGGGGGAATGGCTACACCTTC
V gene: TRBV29-1; CDR3 length: 15; J gene: TRBJ2-3; clone size: NA; D gene: TRBD2; CDR3 protein: CSTGASGRATDTQYF; CDR3 DNA: TGCAGCACCGGGGCTAGCGGGAGGGCTACAGATACGCAGTATTTT
V gene: TRBV4-1; CDR3 length: 15; J gene: TRBJ1-6; clone size: few; D gene: NA; CDR3 protein: CASSLRAVGDSPLHF; CDR3 DNA: TGCGCCAGCAGCCTAAGAGCCGTCGGGGATTCACCCCTCCACTTT
V gene: TRBV2; CDR3 length: 17; J gene: TRBJ1-2; clone size: NA; D gene: NA; CDR3 protein: CASSELSWPGANYGYTF; CDR3 DNA: TGTGCCAGCAGTGAACTCTCTTGGCCAGGCGCGAACTATGGCTACACCTTC
V gene: TRBV24-1; CDR3 length: 12; J gene: TRBJ2-1; clone size: NA; D gene: NA; CDR3 protein: CATASPGDEQFF; CDR3 DNA: TGTGCCACCGCCAGTCCAGGGGATGAGCAGTTCTTC
V gene: TRBV27; CDR3 length: 15; J gene: TRBJ1-1; clone size: few; D gene: NA; CDR3 protein: CASSLSSQRDTEAFF; CDR3 DNA: TGTGCCAGCAGTTTATCCTCTCAGAGAGACACTGAAGCTTTCTTT
V gene: TRBV2; CDR3 length: 17; J gene: TRBJ2-7; clone size: NA; D gene: TRBD2; CDR3 protein: CASSIERELGGSYEQYF; CDR3 DNA: TGTGCCAGCAGTATCGAGCGGGAGCTTGGGGGTTCCTACGAGCAGTACTTC
V gene: TRBV12-3/TRBV12-4; CDR3 length: 14; J gene: TRBJ2-1; clone size: many; D gene: NA; CDR3 protein: CASSRDTFGNEQFF; CDR3 DNA: TGTGCCAGCAGTCGGGACACCTTCGGAAATGAGCAGTTCTTC
V gene: TRBV6-1; CDR3 length: 12; J gene: TRBJ2-2; clone size: many; D gene: NA; CDR3 protein: CASTRFTGELFF; CDR3 DNA: TGTGCCAGCACTAGGTTCACCGGGGAGCTGTTTTTT
V gene: TRBV20-1; CDR3 length: 16; J gene: TRBJ2-1; clone size: many; D gene: NA; CDR3 protein: CSARDTWRVPYNEQFF; CDR3 DNA: TGCAGTGCTAGAGATACCTGGAGAGTACCCTACAATGAGCAGTTCTTC
V gene: TRBV18; CDR3 length: 14; J gene: TRBJ1-1; clone size: many; D gene: TRBD1; CDR3 protein: CASSRTGTRTEAFF; CDR3 DNA: TGTGCCAGCTCACGGACAGGGACGAGGACTGAAGCTTTCTTT
V gene: TRBV6-1; CDR3 length: 13; J gene: TRBJ2-7; clone size: many; D gene: TRBD1; CDR3 protein: CASTLTGDYEQYF; CDR3 DNA: TGTGCCAGCACTTTGACAGGGGACTACGAGCAGTACTTC
V gene: TRBV14; CDR3 length: 16; J gene: TRBJ2-1; clone size: few; D gene: TRBD1; CDR3 protein: CASSQDRTGNYNEQFF; CDR3 DNA: TGTGCCAGCAGCCAAGACCGGACAGGGAACTACAATGAGCAGTTCTTC
V gene: TRBV28; CDR3 length: 11; J gene: TRBJ2-3; clone size: many; D gene: NA; CDR3 protein: CASKWADTQYF; CDR3 DNA: TGTGCCAGCAAGTGGGCAGATACGCAGTATTTT
V gene: TRBV6-2/TRBV6-3; CDR3 length: 13; J gene: TRBJ1-2; clone size: many; D gene: TRBD1; CDR3 protein: CASTYRGHYGYTF; CDR3 DNA: TGTGCCAGCACTTATAGGGGGCACTATGGCTACACCTTC
V gene: TRBV10-3; CDR3 length: 15; J gene: TRBJ2-2; clone size: NA; D gene: TRBD2; CDR3 protein: CAISLRTSSGGELFF; CDR3 DNA: TGTGCCATCAGTCTCAGGACTAGCTCCGGCGGGGAGCTGTTTTTT
V gene: TRBV20-1; CDR3 length: 16; J gene: TRBJ2-7; clone size: many; D gene: NA; CDR3 protein: CSARDPRGKSSYEQYF; CDR3 DNA: TGCAGTGCTAGAGATCCGAGGGGAAAGAGCTCCTACGAGCAGTACTTC
V gene: TRBV20-1; CDR3 length: 13; J gene: TRBJ2-2; clone size: NA; D gene: NA; CDR3 protein: CSAGLTNTGELFF; CDR3 DNA: TGCAGTGCTGGACTAACGAACACCGGGGAGCTGTTTTTT
V gene: TRBV6-5; CDR3 length: 15; J gene: TRBJ1-3; clone size: few; D gene: NA; CDR3 protein: CASSYSSDSGNTIYF; CDR3 DNA: TGTGCCAGCAGTTACTCTTCGGACTCTGGAAACACCATATATTTT
V gene: TRBV7-8; CDR3 length: 14; J gene: TRBJ1-2; clone size: many; D gene: NA; CDR3 protein: CASSFSREDYGYTF; CDR3 DNA: TGTGCCAGCAGCTTTTCCAGGGAGGACTATGGCTACACCTTC
V gene: TRBV20-1; CDR3 length: 13; J gene: TRBJ2-1; clone size: many; D gene: TRBD2; CDR3 protein: CSASGTSDNEQFF; CDR3 DNA: TGCAGTGCCTCTGGGACTAGCGACAATGAGCAGTTCTTC